Each of the 28 T cell receptor beta chains below was sequenced from the same sample in a study of CD8 T cells in ankylosing spondylitis. The study's findings and limits: Within ankylosing spondylitis blood, a TCR beta motif made up of under 10 highly homologous variants appeared to be characteristic.

Which antigens these TCRs recognize remains unknown. MiXCR was run by TCRdb on the 5' RACE reads, yielding one entry per CDR3 protein. The sample shows 100,000 to 150,000 distinct CDR3 sequences, roughly 18% of them seen only once. Material for sequencing was blood, either unsorted or a sorted T cell fraction (not recorded which). The receptors were sampled from a male donor with ankylosing spondylitis.

The chain couples TRBV27 to TRBJ2-1, with 12 bases aligning to TRBD2. J lost 8 bases, V lost 6 bases, and 5 bases had no gene match. CDR1 and CDR2 (germline): MNHEY, SMNVEV (reference sequence). The CDR3 has 14 residues. In DNA, the CDR3 is TGTGCCAGCAGCCCTAGCGGGAGGGCCCATGAGCAGTTCTTC. It yields the protein CASSPSGRAHEQFF.

V usage is TRBV16 and J usage is TRBJ1-5; D is unclear. Between the trimmed V and J ends, which lost 0 bases and 15 bases, there was a span of 9 bases. CDR1 and CDR2 (germline): KGHSY, FQNENV. The CDR3 contains 11 residues. The CDR3 DNA sequence: TGTGCCAGCAGCCAATCCGAGGTGCGGCATTTT. It is translated as CASSQSEVRHF.

Ten or more counts support this clonotype. V usage is TRBV5-1 and J usage is TRBJ2-7; 8 nucleotides align to TRBD2. This CDR3 comprises 15 residues. With V trimmed by 0 bases and J by 1 base, 3 bases remained unmatched. Germline CDR1 reads SGHRS; CDR2 reads YFSETQ. CDR3 sequence reads: CASSLVSGISYEQYF. In DNA form, the CDR3 reads TGCGCCAGCAGCTTGGTTAGCGGGATTTCCTACGAGCAGTACTTC. The full variable domain, its missing parts supplied by reference TRBV5-1 and TRBJ2-7, is KAGVTQTPRYLIKTRGQQVTLSCSPISGHRSVSWYQQTPGQGLQFLFEYFSETQRNKGNFPGRFSGRQFSNSRSEMNVSTLELGDSALYLCASSLVSGISYEQYFGPGTRLTVT.

This clonotype was observed a few times. This chain links TRBV29-1 with TRBJ2-1; 8 bases match TRBD2. The J segment lost 5 bases and the V segment lost 3 bases, leaving 9 bases of the junction unmatched. Per the germline V gene, CDR1 is SQVTM and CDR2 is ANQGSEA. The CDR3 loop spans 15 amino acids. The CDR3 region is CSVDRSGRGHNEQFF. DNA for the CDR3: TGCAGCGTTGATAGGAGCGGGAGAGGCCACAATGAGCAGTTCTTC.

This clonotype has just a few counts. The chain carries TRBV3-1 and TRBJ2-7, with a weak D call TRBD1 (5 bases). This CDR3 spans 14 amino acids. CDR1 and CDR2 from the germline V gene are LGHDT and YNNKEL (reference sequence). V was trimmed by 3 bases and J by 2 bases, leaving 11 bases between them. The CDR3 region has the DNA TGTGCCAGCAGCCAGAGGACAAAAGCCTACGAGCAGTACTTC. Translating it yields CASSQRTKAYEQYF.

This chain uses TRBV20-1 with TRBJ1-2; D not certain. Between the trimmed V and J ends, which lost 2 bases and 8 bases, there was a span of 27 bases. Germline CDR1 DFQATT, CDR2 SNEGSKA (reference sequence). The CDR3 spans 17 residues. CDR3 residues: CSARPEAGSSYGWGYTF. The DNA for the CDR3 is TGCAGTGCTAGACCTGAGGCAGGCAGCTCTTACGGATGGGGCTACACCTTC.

This clonotype was detected a few times. The chain recombines TRBV12-5 with TRBJ2-1; D possibly corresponds to TRBD1 (6 bases). Trimming pared 9 bases from V and 0 bases from J, leaving 12 bases between. This CDR3 is built from 14 residues. The V gene's germline CDR1 is LGHNT and CDR2 FRNRAP. CDR3 coding DNA: TGTGCTAGCGACAGGCTAAGCTCCTACAATGAGCAGTTCTTC. Amino acid sequence: CASDRLSSYNEQFF.

The chain carries TRBV11-1 and TRBJ2-7; 9 bases line up with TRBD1. The germline CDR1 and CDR2 sequences are SGHAT and FQDESV (reference sequence). The CDR3 spans 18 residues. After removal of 5 bases from V and 3 bases from J, the junction contained 17 bases not matched to a gene. CDR3 bases: TGTGCCAGCAGCCCTCGGAGGGCGGACAGGGGTAGTATCTACGAGCAGTACTTC. Translated, it gives CASSPRRADRGSIYEQYF.

This clonotype was counted between two and nine times. The rearrangement links TRBV7-9 to TRBJ2-7; D call uncertain. CDR1 and CDR2 from the germline V gene are SEHNR and FQNEAQ (reference sequence). The CDR3 length is 12 residues. V lost 1 base to trimming and J lost 5 bases, with 6 bases between them. The CDR3 here is CASSLVAHEQYF. The CDR3, as DNA: TGTGCCAGCAGCTTAGTGGCCCACGAGCAGTACTTC.

This clonotype turned up a few times. This chain uses TRBV15 with TRBJ2-2; 8 nucleotides line up with TRBD2. V shed 2 bases, J shed 4 bases, and the junction held 6 bases outside the gene matches. The V gene's germline CDR1 is LNHNV and CDR2 YYDKDF (reference sequence). The CDR3 covers 16 residues. CDR3 bases: TGTGCCACCAGCAGATCCGAGCGGGAGATCACCGGGGAGCTGTTTTTT. Protein: CATSRSEREITGELFF.

This clonotype was found a few times. The V call is TRBV4-3, the J call TRBJ2-2; D may correspond to TRBD1 or TRBD2 (5 bases each). V lost 4 bases and J lost 7, with 10 bases in between. CDR1 LGHNA and CDR2 YSLEER come from the germline V gene. This CDR3 contains 13 residues. The CDR3 DNA reads TGCGCCAGCAGCCCCGGGGCGGGCGGGGAGCTGTTTTTT. Encoded protein: CASSPGAGGELFF.

The chain is built from TRBV9 and TRBJ2-7; 12 nucleotides match TRBD2. Germline lookup yields CDR1 SGDLS and CDR2 YYNGEE. This CDR3 spans 14 amino acids. Trimming at V came to 4 bases and at J to 6 bases, leaving 5 bases not matched to a gene. The CDR3: CASSTRTSGTEQYF. CDR3 DNA sequence: TGTGCCAGCAGCACTCGGACTAGCGGGACCGAGCAGTACTTC. Supplemented by reference TRBV9 and TRBJ2-7, the full variable domain reads DSGVTQTPKHLITATGQRVTLRCSPRSGDLSVYWYQQSLDQGLQFLIQYYNGEERAKGNILERFSAQQFPDLHSELNLSSLELGDSALYFCASSTRTSGTEQYFGPGTRLTVT.

This clonotype was counted at least ten times. The V and J genes are TRBV25-1 and TRBJ2-7, with TRBD1 as a possible D gene (5 bases). The ends were cut back, 4 bases at V and 0 bases at J, with 19 bases in the middle. The CDR3 is 17 amino acids. Germline V CDR1 and CDR2: MGHDK, SYGVNS. CDR3 residues: CASSAPSPRQSSYEQYF. The CDR3, as DNA: TGTGCCAGCAGTGCCCCTAGTCCGAGACAGAGCTCCTACGAGCAGTACTTC.

This clonotype has at least ten counts. The chain links TRBV4-3 to TRBJ1-5, with unresolved D. The CDR3 sequence is 14 residues long. Germline assignment: CDR1 LGHNA and CDR2 YSLEER. Trimming removed 1 base from V and 5 bases from J, with 9 bases in between. CDR3 DNA: TGCGCCAGCAGCCAAGGAGGCTCTCATCAGCCCCAGCATTTT. This encodes CASSQGGSHQPQHF.

This sequence joins TRBV6-4 and TRBJ2-1; the D gene is possibly TRBD2 (5 bases). Germline V CDR1 and CDR2: MRHNA, SNTAGT. The CDR3 is made up of 15 amino acids. The V gene lost 5 bases and the J gene lost 0 bases, with 11 bases spanning the gap. Here the CDR3 reads CASSFSESSYNEQFF. As DNA, the CDR3 is TGTGCCAGCAGTTTTAGCGAGAGCTCCTACAATGAGCAGTTCTTC.

This clonotype has more than one count but fewer than ten. This sequence joins TRBV6-2 or TRBV6-3 and TRBJ2-3; D call uncertain. The germline CDR1 and CDR2 sequences are MNHEY and SVGEGT. This CDR3 is 16 amino acids long. Trimming left V 2 bases short and J 1 base short, with 13 bases between. CDR3 coding DNA: TGTGCCAGCAGTTACGACCGGGCGCATGGCACAGATACGCAGTATTTT. It codes for CASSYDRAHGTDTQYF.

The CDR3 reads CASRTVGYNEQFF. DNA of the CDR3: TGTGCCAGCAGAACGGTTGGGTACAATGAGCAGTTCTTC. The chain joins TRBV6-2 or TRBV6-3 to TRBJ2-1; D not certain. Germline CDR1 reads MNHEY; CDR2 reads SVGEGT. This CDR3 is built from 13 residues. V lost 6 bases and J 4 bases, leaving 10 bases between the germline ends.

This chain connects TRBV14 to TRBJ2-5, with D possibly being TRBD2 (6 bases). The CDR3 runs 17 residues. Trimming removed 0 bases at V and 5 bases at J, with 19 bases between. Germline CDR1 SGHDN, CDR2 FVKESK. The CDR3 DNA sequence: TGTGCCAGCAGCCAAGAGTGGGGAACGGGAGAGTATGAGACCCAGTACTTC. The encoded protein is CASSQEWGTGEYETQYF.

This clonotype was detected many times. The rearrangement uses TRBV27 and TRBJ2-6; TRBD2 is a possible D gene (5 bases). The germline CDR1 and CDR2 sequences are MNHEY and SMNVEV (reference sequence). This CDR3 spans 15 amino acids. V dropped 2 bases and J dropped 4 bases, with 9 bases sitting between them. CDR3 residues: CASSLGGLGANVLTF. The DNA of the CDR3 is TGTGCCAGCAGTTTAGGCGGGTTAGGGGCCAACGTCCTGACTTTC.

This clonotype has only a few counts. This sequence joins TRBV6-2 or TRBV6-3 and TRBJ2-1, with D possibly TRBD2 on 5 matching bases. The V end was cut by 3 bases, the J end by 1 base, with 10 bases between. The germline V gene has CDR1 MNHEY and CDR2 SVGEGT. CDR3 size: 15 residues. The CDR3 nucleotides are TGTGCCAGCAGTTATCGTGCGGGTTCCTACAATGAGCAGTTCTTC. Protein product: CASSYRAGSYNEQFF.

This clonotype was found many times. The chain uses TRBV3-1 and TRBJ2-1; the D is unclear. CDR3 size: 15 residues. Trimming removed 4 bases at V and 4 bases at J, with 14 bases between. Germline CDR1 reads LGHDT; CDR2 reads YNNKEL (reference sequence). The CDR3 DNA follows: TGTGCCAGCAGCCTAACGACTGACACTTACAATGAGCAGTTCTTC. Protein: CASSLTTDTYNEQFF.

The chain has TRBV5-1 and TRBJ2-7; D remains ambiguous. V lost 3 bases, J lost 3 bases, and 16 bases lay in between. CDR1 is SGHRS and CDR2 is YFSETQ in the germline V gene. The CDR3 extends over 15 amino acids. The CDR3 reads CASSSPDTPLYEQYF. CDR3 nucleotides: TGCGCCAGCAGCTCACCTGACACCCCCCTCTACGAGCAGTACTTC.

The chain uses TRBV27 and TRBJ2-7; either TRBD1 or TRBD2 may fit D (6 bases each). V shed 5 bases and J shed 2 bases, with 13 bases lying between them. This CDR3 contains 14 residues. Germline lookup yields CDR1 MNHEY and CDR2 SMNVEV (reference sequence). CDR3: CASSPGAHTYEQYF. DNA of the CDR3: TGTGCCAGCAGTCCGGGGGCCCACACCTACGAGCAGTACTTC.

V gene TRBV7-6 combines with J gene TRBJ2-7, with 8 bases that match TRBD2. V lost 0 bases and J lost 5; bases outside the gene matches: 3. The CDR3 runs 14 residues. The germline V gene has CDR1 SGHVS and CDR2 FNYEAQ. The CDR3 is CASSLASGTHEQYF. The CDR3 DNA sequence: TGTGCCAGCAGCTTAGCTAGCGGGACGCACGAGCAGTACTTC.

CDR3 DNA sequence: TGTGCCAGCAGTTACGCCTTTGGGGGCGGCACAGATACGCAGTATTTT. Translating it yields CASSYAFGGGTDTQYF. The chain is built from TRBV6-5 and TRBJ2-3; possible D gene TRBD1, 6 bases. Germline V gene lookup returns CDR1 MNHEY and CDR2 SVGAGI. The V end was cut by 2 bases, the J end by 1 base, with 13 bases between. The length of the CDR3 is 16 residues.

This clonotype was detected only a few times. The chain is built from TRBV6-6 and TRBJ2-3, with D hard to call. Per the germline V gene, CDR1 is MNHNY and CDR2 is SVGAGI (reference sequence). V gave up 6 bases and J gave up 6 bases, with 13 bases separating them. This CDR3 has 13 residues. CDR3 amino acids: CASSPIKSDTQYF. In DNA, the CDR3 is TGTGCCAGCAGCCCTATTAAGTCGGATACGCAGTATTTT.

The chain uses TRBV4-1 and TRBJ1-1; TRBD1 agrees at 7 bases. V trimming: 3 bases; J trimming: 7 bases; junction bases outside the gene matches: 11. This CDR3 has 15 amino acids. Germline lookup yields CDR1 MGHRA and CDR2 YSYEKL. The chain's CDR3 is CASSHSTTGWGEAFF. DNA of the CDR3: TGCGCCAGCAGCCATTCTACGACAGGGTGGGGTGAAGCTTTCTTT.

At least ten counts were recorded for this clonotype. The CDR3 DNA sequence: TGCAGCGCCTCCCGGGTAGCGGGGGCCTACGAGCAGTACTTC. It translates to CSASRVAGAYEQYF. J is TRBJ2-7 and V is TRBV29-1; TRBD2 agrees at 9 bases. The CDR3 loop spans 14 amino acids. V dropped 7 bases and J dropped 2; count of bases not matched to a gene: 9. Germline V CDR1 and CDR2: SQVTM, ANQGSEA.